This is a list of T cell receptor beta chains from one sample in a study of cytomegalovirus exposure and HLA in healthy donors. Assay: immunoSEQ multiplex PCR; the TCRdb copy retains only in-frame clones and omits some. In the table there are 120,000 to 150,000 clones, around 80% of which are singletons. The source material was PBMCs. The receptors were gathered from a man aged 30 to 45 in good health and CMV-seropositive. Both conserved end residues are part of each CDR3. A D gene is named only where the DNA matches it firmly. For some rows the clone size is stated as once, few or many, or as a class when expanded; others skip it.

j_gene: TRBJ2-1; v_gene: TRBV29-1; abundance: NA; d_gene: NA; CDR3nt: TGCAGCGTTGATCGGGATGGCCTCTATGAGCAGTTCTTC; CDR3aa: CSVDRDGLYEQFF
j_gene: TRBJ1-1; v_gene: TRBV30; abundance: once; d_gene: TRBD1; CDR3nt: TGTGCCTGGAGTGAGCAGGGGGAAACTGAAGCTTTCTTT; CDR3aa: CAWSEQGETEAFF
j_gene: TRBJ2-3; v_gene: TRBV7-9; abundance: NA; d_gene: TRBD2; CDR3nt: TGTGCCAGCAGCTTAGTCGCGGGGGGGATCACAGATACGCAGTATTTT; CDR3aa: CASSLVAGGITDTQYF
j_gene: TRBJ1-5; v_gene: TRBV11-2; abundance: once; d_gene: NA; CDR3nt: TGTGCCAGCAGCTTAAGCGGGGGAGGGAATCAGCCCCAGCATTTT; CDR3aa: CASSLSGGGNQPQHF
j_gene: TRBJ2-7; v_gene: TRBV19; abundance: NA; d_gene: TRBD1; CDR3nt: TGTGCCAGTAGTGCGTCGACAGGGGGCGTCTACGAGCAGTACTTC; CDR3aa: CASSASTGGVYEQYF
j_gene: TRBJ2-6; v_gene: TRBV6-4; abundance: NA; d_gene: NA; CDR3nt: TGTGCCAGCAGTGAGCGGGGCGCGTCTGGGGCCAACGGCCTGACTTTC; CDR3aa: CASSERGASGANGLTF
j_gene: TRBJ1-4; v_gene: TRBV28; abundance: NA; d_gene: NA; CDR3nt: TGTGCCAGCAGTTTCGGCCCCCAGGGGGAAAAACTGTTTTTT; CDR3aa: CASSFGPQGEKLFF
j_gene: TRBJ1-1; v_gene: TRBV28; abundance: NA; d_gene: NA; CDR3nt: TGTGCCAGCAGCCCAGGGGTTCCCGCTGAAGCTTTCTTT; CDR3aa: CASSPGVPAEAFF
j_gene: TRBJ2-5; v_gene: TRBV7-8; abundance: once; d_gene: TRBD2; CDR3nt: TGTGCCAGCAGCTTTGGGACTACACAAGAGACCCAGTACTTC; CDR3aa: CASSFGTTQETQYF
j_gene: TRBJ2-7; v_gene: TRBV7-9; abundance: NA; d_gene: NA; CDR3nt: TGTGCCAGCAGCTTAGCGGGCGGGACTCAATACGAGCAGTACTTC; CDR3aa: CASSLAGGTQYEQYF
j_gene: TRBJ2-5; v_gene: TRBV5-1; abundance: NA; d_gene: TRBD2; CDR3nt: TGCGCCAGCAGCCCCGGGACTACGTACCAAGAGACCCAGTACTTC; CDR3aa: CASSPGTTYQETQYF
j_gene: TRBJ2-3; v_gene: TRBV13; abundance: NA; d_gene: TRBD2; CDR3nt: TGTGCCAGCAGCCTCCGGCGGGGGAACACAGATACGCAGTATTTT; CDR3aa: CASSLRRGNTDTQYF
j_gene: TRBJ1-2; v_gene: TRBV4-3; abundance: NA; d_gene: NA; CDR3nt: TGCGCCAGCAGCCGAAACGGGTATGGCTACACCTTC; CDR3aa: CASSRNGYGYTF
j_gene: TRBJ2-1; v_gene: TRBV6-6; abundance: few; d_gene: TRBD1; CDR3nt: TGTGCCACCACCCGTGGGGGACAGGGAGGGAATGAGCAGTTCTTC; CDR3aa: CATTRGGQGGNEQFF
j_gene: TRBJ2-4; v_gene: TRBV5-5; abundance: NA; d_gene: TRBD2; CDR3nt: TGTGCCAGCAGCCAAACGGGCCGACTAGCCGAGCCGTGGCCCCTATTC; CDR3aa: CASSQTGRLAEPWPLF
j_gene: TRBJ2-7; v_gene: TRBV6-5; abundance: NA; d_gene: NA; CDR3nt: TGTGCTAAGACCCCTCCCCAGGGCCACGAGCAGTACTTC; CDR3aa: CAKTPPQGHEQYF
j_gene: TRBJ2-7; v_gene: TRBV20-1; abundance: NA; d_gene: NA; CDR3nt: TGCAGTGGCCGGGTTACCCACGAGCAGTACTTC; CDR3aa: CSGRVTHEQYF
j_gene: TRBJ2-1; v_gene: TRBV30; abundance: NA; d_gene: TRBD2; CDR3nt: TGTGCCTCAGCTAGCGGATACTACAATGAGCAGTTCTTC; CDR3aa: CASASGYYNEQFF
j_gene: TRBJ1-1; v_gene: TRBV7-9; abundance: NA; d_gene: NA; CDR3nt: TGTGCCAGCAGCTTAGGGGGAGCAGGTCTCCTCAGGAACACTGAAGCTTTCTTT; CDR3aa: CASSLGGAGLLRNTEAFF
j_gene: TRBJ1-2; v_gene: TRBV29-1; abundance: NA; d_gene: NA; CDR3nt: TGCAGCGTTTCCCGGCAGGACAATGGCTACACCTTC; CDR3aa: CSVSRQDNGYTF
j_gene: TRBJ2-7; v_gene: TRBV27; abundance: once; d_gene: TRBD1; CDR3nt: TGTGCCAGCAGTTCAAACCGGGACAGGGGAGCCTACGAGCAGTACTTC; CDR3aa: CASSSNRDRGAYEQYF
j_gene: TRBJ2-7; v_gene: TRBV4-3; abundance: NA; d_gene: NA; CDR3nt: TGCGCCAGCAGCCAAGACGCGGGTGCCTACGAGCAGTACTTC; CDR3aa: CASSQDAGAYEQYF
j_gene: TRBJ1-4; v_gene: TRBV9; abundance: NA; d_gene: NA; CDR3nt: TGTGCCAGCAGCGTAGACCCGAGACAGCATAATGAAAAACTGTTTTTT; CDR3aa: CASSVDPRQHNEKLFF
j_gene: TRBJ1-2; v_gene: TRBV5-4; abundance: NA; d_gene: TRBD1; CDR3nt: TGTGCCAGCAGGCGAACAGGGGGCTATGGCTACACCTTC; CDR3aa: CASRRTGGYGYTF
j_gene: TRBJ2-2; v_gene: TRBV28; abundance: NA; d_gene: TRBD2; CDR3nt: TGTGCCAGCAGAACCAAACTAGCGGGGAACACCGGGGAGCTGTTTTTT; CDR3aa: CASRTKLAGNTGELFF
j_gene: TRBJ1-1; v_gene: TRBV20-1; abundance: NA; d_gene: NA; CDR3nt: TGCATGTCCGGTCGGGGGACTGAAGCTTTCTTT; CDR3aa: CMSGRGTEAFF
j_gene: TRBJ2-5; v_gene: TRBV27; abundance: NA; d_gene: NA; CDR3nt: TGTGCCAGCAGTTTATCGGAGAAGGAGACCCAGTACTTC; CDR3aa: CASSLSEKETQYF
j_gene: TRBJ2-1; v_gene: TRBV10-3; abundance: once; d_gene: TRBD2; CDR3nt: TGTGCCATCAGGGTTGAGGGACTAGCGGCAAATGAGCAGTTCTTC; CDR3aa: CAIRVEGLAANEQFF
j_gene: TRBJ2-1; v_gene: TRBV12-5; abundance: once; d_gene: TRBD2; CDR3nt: TGTGCTAGTGGAGAGGGACTAGTCTTAGGCAATGAGCAGTTCTTC; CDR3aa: CASGEGLVLGNEQFF
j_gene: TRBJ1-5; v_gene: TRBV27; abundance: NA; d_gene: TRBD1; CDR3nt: TGTGCCAGCGGGACAGGGGTATACAATCAGCCCCAGCATTTT; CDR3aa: CASGTGVYNQPQHF
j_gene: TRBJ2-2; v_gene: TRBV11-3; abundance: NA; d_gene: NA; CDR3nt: TGTGCCAGCAGCTTAGATCATGTCGGGGAGCTGTTTTTT; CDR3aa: CASSLDHVGELFF
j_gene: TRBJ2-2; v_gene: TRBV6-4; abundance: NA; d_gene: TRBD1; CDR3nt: TGTGCCAGCAGTACCACCGGGACAGGGTTCACCGGGGAGCTGTTTTTT; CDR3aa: CASSTTGTGFTGELFF
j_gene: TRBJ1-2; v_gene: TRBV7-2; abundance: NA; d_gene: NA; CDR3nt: TGTGCCAGCAGCCGACAGGCCTTCGGCTACACCTTC; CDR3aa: CASSRQAFGYTF
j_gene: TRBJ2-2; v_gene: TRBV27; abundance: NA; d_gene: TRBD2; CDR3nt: TGTGCCAGCAGTCTCCTTAGCGGGAGAATTACCGGGGAGCTGTTTTTT; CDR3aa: CASSLLSGRITGELFF
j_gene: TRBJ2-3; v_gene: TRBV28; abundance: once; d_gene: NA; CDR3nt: TGTGCCAGCAGTCACAGGGTAGATACGCAGTATTTT; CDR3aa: CASSHRVDTQYF
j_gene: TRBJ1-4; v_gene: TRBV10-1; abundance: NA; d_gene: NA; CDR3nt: TGCGCCAGCAGTGATTTTTCCGTGACAGCGTTTGAAAAACTGTTTTTT; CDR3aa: CASSDFSVTAFEKLFF
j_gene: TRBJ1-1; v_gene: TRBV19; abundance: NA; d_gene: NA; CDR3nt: TGTGCCAGTAGCATCAACAGGAACGAAGCTTTCTTT; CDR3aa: CASSINRNEAFF
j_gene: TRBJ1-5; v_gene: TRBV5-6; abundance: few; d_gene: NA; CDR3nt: TGTGCCAGCAGCGCCTCTATTAATCAGCCCCAGCATTTT; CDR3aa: CASSASINQPQHF
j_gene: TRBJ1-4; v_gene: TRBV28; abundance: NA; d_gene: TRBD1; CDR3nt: TGTGCCAGCACCTACGGGACAGCTAATGAAAAACTGTTTTTT; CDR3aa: CASTYGTANEKLFF
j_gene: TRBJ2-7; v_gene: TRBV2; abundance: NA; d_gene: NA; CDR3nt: TGTGCCAGCAGTGAGGGTATGGGGAGCGGTTACGAGCAGTACTTC; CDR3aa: CASSEGMGSGYEQYF
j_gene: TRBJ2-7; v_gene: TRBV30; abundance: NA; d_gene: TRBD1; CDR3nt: TGTGCCTGGAGTGTCCTAACTGGGACAGGCAGCGAGCAGTACTTC; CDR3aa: CAWSVLTGTGSEQYF
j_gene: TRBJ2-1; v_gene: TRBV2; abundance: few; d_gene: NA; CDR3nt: TGTGCCAGCAAACAGGGCGGGAATGAGCAGTTCTTC; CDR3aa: CASKQGGNEQFF
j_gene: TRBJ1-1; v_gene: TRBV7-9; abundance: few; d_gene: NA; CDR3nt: TGTGCCAGCAGTTTTCATGGGGCACCAGGGTCTTTCTTT; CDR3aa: CASSFHGAPGSFF
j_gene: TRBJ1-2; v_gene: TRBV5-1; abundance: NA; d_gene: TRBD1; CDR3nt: TGCGCCAGCAGCTCTAACCGGGACAGTCCCTATGGCTACACCTTC; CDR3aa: CASSSNRDSPYGYTF
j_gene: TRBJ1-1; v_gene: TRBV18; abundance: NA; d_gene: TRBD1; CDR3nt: TGTGCCAGCTCACCACCGTTAAAGAGGACAGGGTGGGACACTGAAGCTTTCTTT; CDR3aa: CASSPPLKRTGWDTEAFF
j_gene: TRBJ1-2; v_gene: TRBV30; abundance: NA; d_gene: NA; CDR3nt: TGTGCCTGGAGTTATAATATCCCCGTTCTCGGCCAAGGGGCTTGGGGCTACTATGGCTACACCTTC; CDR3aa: CAWSYNIPVLGQGAWGYYGYTF